The clone carrying this T cell receptor (beta chain) has ten or more counts. Its antigen is undetermined. The sample belongs to a study of CD8 T cells in ankylosing spondylitis. Study-wide points: There was reportedly significant enrichment of clones that were disease-linked in matched ankylosing spondylitis synovial fluid. Among TCR beta sequences, a motif of several highly homologous variants appeared characteristic of ankylosing spondylitis blood.

The CDR3 has 20 residues. V lost 0 bases to trimming and J lost 4 bases, with 25 bases between them. From germline, CDR1 is MGHRA and CDR2 YSYEKL. Quantitative 5'-RACE was performed with molecular barcodes, and it yielded the TCR beta libraries. TCRdb redid the calling of the 5' RACE reads with MiXCR, one entry per CDR3 protein. The data hold around 490,000 distinct CDR3 sequences, with approximately 5% observed a single time. The sequencing sample was made of blood, either unsorted or a sorted T cell fraction (not recorded which). The sequence derives from a male donor with ankylosing spondylitis. The chain uses TRBV4-1 and TRBJ2-1, with D possibly being TRBD2 (6 bases). For the CDR3, the DNA is TGCGCCAGCAGCCAAGATTCGGTACGTCGCGGGAAAGGCCTTTACAATGAGCAGTTCTTC. Translating it yields CASSQDSVRRGKGLYNEQFF.